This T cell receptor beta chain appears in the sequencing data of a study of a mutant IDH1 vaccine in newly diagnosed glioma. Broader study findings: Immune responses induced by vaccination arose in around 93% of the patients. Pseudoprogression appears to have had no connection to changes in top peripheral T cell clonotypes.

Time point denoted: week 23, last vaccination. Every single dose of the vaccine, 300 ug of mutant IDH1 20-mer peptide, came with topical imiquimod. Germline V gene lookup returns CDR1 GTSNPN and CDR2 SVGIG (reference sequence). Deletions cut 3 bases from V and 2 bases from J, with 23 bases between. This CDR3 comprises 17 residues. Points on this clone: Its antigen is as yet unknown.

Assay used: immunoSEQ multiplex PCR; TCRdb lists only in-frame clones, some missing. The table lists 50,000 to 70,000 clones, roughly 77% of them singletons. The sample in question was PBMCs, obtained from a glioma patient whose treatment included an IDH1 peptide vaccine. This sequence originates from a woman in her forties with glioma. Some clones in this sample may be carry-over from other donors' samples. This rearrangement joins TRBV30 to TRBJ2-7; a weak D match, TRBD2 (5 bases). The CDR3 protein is CAWSDEYGVGDPYEQYF. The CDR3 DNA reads TGTGCCTGGAGCGATGAGTACGGGGTAGGAGATCCCTACGAGCAGTACTTC.